This passage covers 21 T cell receptor beta chains from one sample sequenced in a study of shared clonotypes between healthy human individuals (dated by TCRdb to 2018 to 2021). The library was produced with the immunoSEQ multiplex PCR assay. TCRdb limited this immuneACCESS table to in-frame rearrangements with V and J called. A share of clones is missing; checked studies link under half to unresolved V genes, and the rest is unexplained. The table for this sample lists about 2.1 million clones; around 93% of them were counted only once. Of the sample, around 1.7% is held by the ten largest clones. CD8 naive samples were CD45RO-negative cells positively selected for CCR7, giving a CD45RA+CCR7+ population that excluded TemRA cells. Sequences were obtained from naive CD8+ T cells from PBMCs. The sample's cell subset or site, from its label and the paper: CD45RA+CCR7+. These receptors all stem from a man aged 18 to 29 in good health. Some clones in this sample may be carry-over from other donors' samples.

The chain is built from TRBV9 and TRBJ2-2; 8 bases map to TRBD2. Germline V gene lookup returns CDR1 SGDLS and CDR2 YYNGEE. Germline trimming cut 0 bases from V and 6 bases from J; bases unmatched to any gene: 7. The CDR3 is made up of 16 amino acids. The CDR3 region has the DNA TGTGCCAGCAGCGTAGGGGGACTAGGCGTTGCCGGGGAGCTGTTTTTT. The encoded protein is CASSVGGLGVAGELFF.

The count of this clone is one. The chain employs TRBV13 and TRBJ2-1; the match to TRBD1 covers 9 bases. The CDR3 extends over 15 amino acids. Germline CDR1 reads PRHDT; CDR2 reads FYEKMQ (reference sequence). The V and J ends lost 5 bases and 8 bases, in that order; junction bases with no gene match: 10. The CDR3 region has the DNA TGTGCCAGCAGCCCCCCGGGACAGGGTCTCGATGAGCAGTTCTTC. Protein sequence: CASSPPGQGLDEQFF.

The chain has TRBV27 and TRBJ2-3; 8 bases are a match to TRBD1. The trim removed 6 bases at V and 0 bases at J, leaving 11 bases unmatched. This CDR3 spans 17 amino acids. Germline V gene data show CDR1 as MNHEY and CDR2 as SMNVEV (reference sequence). The CDR3 loop is CASSRTQGQGSTDTQYF. In nucleotides, the CDR3 is TGTGCCAGCAGCAGAACGCAAGGACAGGGAAGCACAGATACGCAGTATTTT.

This clone was recorded only once. The chain uses TRBV10-3 and TRBJ1-5; a possible D gene is TRBD1 (5 bases). V shed 3 bases and J shed 5 bases, with 20 bases lying between them. The germline CDR1 and CDR2 sequences are ENHRY and SYGVKD. The CDR3 runs 17 residues. Written as DNA, the CDR3 is TGTGCCATCAGTGATCCAGGGAATGCGGGAGGGGATCAGCCCCAGCATTTT. Amino acid sequence: CAISDPGNAGGDQPQHF.

This chain uses TRBV13 with TRBJ1-2; the D gene is possibly TRBD1 (5 bases). This CDR3 has 13 amino acids. CDR1 PRHDT and CDR2 FYEKMQ come from the germline V gene (reference sequence). V gave up 5 bases and J gave up 8 bases, with 15 bases separating them. CDR3 amino acids: CASSLRDPMGYTF. The CDR3 nucleotides read TGTGCCAGCAGCCTCCGGGACCCGATGGGCTACACCTTC. The whole variable domain, filled in from reference TRBV13 and TRBJ1-2, reads AAGVIQSPRHLIKEKRETATLKCYPIPRHDTVYWYQQGPGQDPQFLISFYEKMQSDKGSIPDRFSAQQFSDYHSELNMSSLELGDSALYFCASSLRDPMGYTFGSGTRLTVV.

V is TRBV7-8 and J is TRBJ1-2; TRBD1 aligns across 8 bases. The CDR3 length is 14 residues. The V segment lost 5 bases and the J segment 8 bases; nucleotides outside the gene matches: 10. Germline CDR1 reads SGHVS; CDR2 reads FQNEAQ. The CDR3 DNA follows: TGTGCCAGCAGCCGCAGAGACAGGGGTGGAGGCTACACCTTC. Translating it yields CASSRRDRGGGYTF. Full variable domain (rest looked up from reference TRBV7-8 and TRBJ1-2): GAGVSQSPRYKVAKRGQDVALRCDPISGHVSLFWYQQALGQGPEFLTYFQNEAQLDKSGLPSDRFFAERPEGSVSTLKIQRTQQEDSAVYLCASSRRDRGGGYTFGSGTRLTVV.

A word on this clone: Other DNA sequences within the sample encode an identical CDR3. V gene TRBV7-8 combines with J gene TRBJ1-3; 7 bases fit TRBD1. Per germline, CDR1 SGHVS and CDR2 FQNEAQ. There are 14 residues in the CDR3. Trimming took 4 bases from V and 1 from J; bases not matched to a gene: 1. This CDR3 reads CASSYRGSGNTIYF. The CDR3 nucleotides are TGTGCCAGCAGCTACAGGGGTTCTGGAAACACCATATATTTT.

The genes are TRBV27 and TRBJ1-1; no reliable D call. V lost 2 bases and J 7 bases, leaving 11 bases between the germline ends. This CDR3 region has 13 residues. Per germline, CDR1 MNHEY and CDR2 SMNVEV (reference sequence). Here the CDR3 reads CASSLTWNLEAFF. The CDR3, as DNA: TGTGCCAGCAGTTTAACCTGGAACCTTGAAGCTTTCTTT.

The sample holds one count of this clone. The CDR3 region is CASSLFVVRTDTQYF. CDR3 coding DNA: TGTGCCAGCAGCTTATTTGTGGTTCGTACAGATACGCAGTATTTT. This chain connects TRBV7-2 to TRBJ2-3; D is uncertain. V lost 2 bases to trimming and J lost 3 bases, with 12 bases between them. From germline, CDR1 is SGHTA and CDR2 FQGNSA. The CDR3 runs 15 residues. Based on the CDR3 plus reference TRBV7-2 and TRBJ2-3, the full variable domain is GAGVSQSPSNKVTEKGKDVELRCDPISGHTALYWYRQSLGQGLEFLIYFQGNSAPDKSGLPSDRFSAERTGGSVSTLTIQRTQQEDSAVYLCASSLFVVRTDTQYFGPGTRLTVL.

This clone was detected once. The chain links TRBV9 to TRBJ2-1; TRBD2 might be the D (8 bases). CDR3 length: 17 amino acids. Trimming took off 2 bases at V and 4 bases at J, with 19 bases between the two ends. CDR1 and CDR2 (germline): SGDLS, YYNGEE. In nucleotides, the CDR3 is TGTGCCAGCAGCGTGGGCGCCGGGAGGGGGCCTTACAATGAGCAGTTCTTC. This translates into CASSVGAGRGPYNEQFF.

The rearrangement links TRBV29-1 to TRBJ1-2; D is unclear. Trimming removed 4 bases at V and 0 bases at J, with 9 bases between. CDR3 size: 13 residues. Germline V gene lookup returns CDR1 SQVTM and CDR2 ANQGSEA. The CDR3 protein is CSVVTASNYGYTF. For the CDR3, the DNA is TGCAGCGTTGTAACAGCTTCTAACTATGGCTACACCTTC.

As concerns this clone: Other DNA sequences within the sample encode an identical CDR3. The chain employs TRBV7-9 and TRBJ1-1; D might be TRBD1 (5 bases). CDR1 SEHNR and CDR2 FQNEAQ come from the germline V gene (reference sequence). V shed 5 bases and J shed 4 bases, with 11 bases lying between them. The CDR3 contains 13 residues. Here the CDR3 reads CASSPGGGTEAFF. The CDR3 bases are TGTGCCAGCAGCCCGGGGGGGGGCACTGAAGCTTTCTTT. Full variable domain (rest looked up from reference TRBV7-9 and TRBJ1-1): DTGVSQNPRHKITKRGQNVTFRCDPISEHNRLYWYRQTLGQGPEFLTYFQNEAQLEKSRLLSDRFSAERPKGSFSTLEIQRTEQGDSAMYLCASSPGGGTEAFFGQGTRLTVV.

The chain uses TRBV7-6 and TRBJ1-4; the D gene is possibly TRBD1 (5 bases). The germline V gene has CDR1 SGHVS and CDR2 FNYEAQ. The CDR3 sequence is 18 residues long. V was clipped by 4 bases and J by 8 bases, with 26 bases between them. CDR3: CASSSTPIRAGGGEKLFF. The CDR3 nucleotides read TGTGCCAGCAGCTCCACCCCTATAAGGGCCGGGGGGGGAGAAAAACTGTTTTTT.

The genes are TRBV30 and TRBJ2-1; 9 nucleotides agree with TRBD2. Germline CDR1 GTSNPN, CDR2 SVGIG (reference sequence). Trimming at V came to 0 bases and at J to 4 bases, leaving 4 bases not matched to a gene. This CDR3 has 15 amino acids. CDR3 nucleotides: TGTGCCTGGAGTGTATCAGCGGGAGGTTACAATGAGCAGTTCTTC. Translated, it gives CAWSVSAGGYNEQFF. Full variable domain (remainder filled in from reference TRBV30 and TRBJ2-1): SQTIHQWPATLVQPVGSPLSLECTVEGTSNPNLYWYRQAAGRGLQLLFYSVGIGQISSEVPQNLSASRPQDRQFILSSKKLLLSDSGFYLCAWSVSAGGYNEQFFGPGTRLTVL.

The chain combines TRBV7-8 with TRBJ1-2; TRBD1 might be the D (5 bases). This CDR3 has 12 amino acids. V was pared by 1 base and J by 8 bases, with 8 bases between. CDR1 is SGHVS and CDR2 is FQNEAQ in the germline V gene. CDR3 residues: CASSLVTDGYTF. The CDR3 coding sequence is TGTGCCAGCAGCTTAGTGACAGACGGCTACACCTTC. Based on the CDR3 plus reference TRBV7-8 and TRBJ1-2, the full variable domain is GAGVSQSPRYKVAKRGQDVALRCDPISGHVSLFWYQQALGQGPEFLTYFQNEAQLDKSGLPSDRFFAERPEGSVSTLKIQRTQQEDSAVYLCASSLVTDGYTFGSGTRLTVV.

This chain joins TRBV25-1 and TRBJ1-1; D remains unclear. Germline CDR1 and CDR2: MGHDK and SYGVNS. The CDR3 runs 13 residues. V gave up 3 bases and J gave up 9 bases, with 14 bases separating them. CDR3 in DNA: TGTGCCAGCAGTGATAGGGAATTTGGGAAAGCTTTCTTT. This gives the protein CASSDREFGKAFF.

V is TRBV13 and J is TRBJ2-2, with 7 positions matching TRBD1. The CDR3 is made up of 18 amino acids. Germline V CDR1 and CDR2: PRHDT, FYEKMQ (reference sequence). The ends lost 5 bases at V and 6 bases at J; junction bases unmatched: 18. This CDR3 is CASSPSGSWTGEPGELFF. As DNA, the CDR3 is TGTGCCAGCAGCCCCTCGGGATCCTGGACAGGAGAGCCCGGGGAGCTGTTTTTT. Based on the CDR3 plus reference TRBV13 and TRBJ2-2, the full variable domain is AAGVIQSPRHLIKEKRETATLKCYPIPRHDTVYWYQQGPGQDPQFLISFYEKMQSDKGSIPDRFSAQQFSDYHSELNMSSLELGDSALYFCASSPSGSWTGEPGELFFGEGSRLTVL.

This chain joins TRBV27 and TRBJ2-1; D possibly corresponds to TRBD2 (6 bases). The V gene's germline CDR1 is MNHEY and CDR2 SMNVEV (reference sequence). This CDR3 is 16 amino acids long. V dropped 2 bases and J dropped 12 bases, with 23 bases sitting between them. CDR3 residues: CASSLRLRERVQGQFF. The CDR3 nucleotides are TGTGCCAGCAGTTTAAGGCTCCGGGAGCGGGTTCAGGGGCAGTTCTTC.

The rearrangement links TRBV28 to TRBJ2-5; either TRBD1 or TRBD2 may supply D (6 bases each). Germline V CDR1 and CDR2: MDHEN, SYDVKM. This CDR3 comprises 15 residues. The V end was cut by 3 bases, the J end by 2 bases, with 13 bases between. This CDR3 reads CASSFSQGTQETQYF. Here the CDR3 DNA reads TGTGCCAGCAGTTTTAGTCAGGGGACTCAAGAGACCCAGTACTTC.

The chain couples TRBV11-2 to TRBJ2-1; tentative D call: TRBD2 (6 bases). Germline values: CDR1 SGHAT, CDR2 FQNNGV. This CDR3 spans 13 amino acids. V dropped 1 base and J dropped 8 bases, with 9 bases sitting between them. CDR3 nucleotide sequence: TGTGCCAGCAGCTTAGTTGGCGGGGATGAGCAGTTCTTC. It encodes CASSLVGGDEQFF.

This clone was observed once. The chain has TRBV5-1 and TRBJ2-7, with a weak D call TRBD1 (5 bases). The CDR3 is made up of 12 amino acids. CDR1 SGHRS and CDR2 YFSETQ come from the germline V gene. With 5 bases removed from V and 5 bases from J, the gap between germline ends came to 11 bases. CDR3 sequence: CASRLGADEQYF. The CDR3 DNA sequence: TGCGCCAGCAGATTAGGGGCGGACGAGCAGTACTTC.